This T cell receptor beta chain was sequenced during a study of T-cell reconstitution after alpha-beta-depleted transplantation in children. This clonotype was detected ten times or more. Its antigen is still unknown. General study points: After one year, T-cell counts and TCRbeta diversity mostly came from new T cells. Several hundred expanded graft clones reportedly gave rise to the alpha-beta T cells present about two months after transplant. After transplant, high TCRbeta diversity at day 60 in some patients arose from surviving recipient T cells and thymic progenitors.

Unique molecular identifiers featured in how the TCRbeta library was prepared. TCRdb fed the PCR reads into MiXCR, producing one record per CDR3 protein. Altogether 600,000 or so distinct CDR3 sequences are present, under 30% being singletons, with the ten largest covering around 14%. Germline CDR1 MDHEN, CDR2 SYDVKM. CDR3 size: 13 residues. Trimming shortened V by 9 bases and J by 0 bases, and 8 bases separated the two germline ends. The chain carries TRBV28 and TRBJ2-2, with unresolved D. This receptor was taken from a boy younger than two who had a stem cell transplant for acute myeloid leukemia, so the T cells may come from the graft donor. Sequencing was performed on PBMCs, mostly from graft donor cells, taken 360 days after TCRalphabeta/CD19-depleted stem cell transplant. This CDR3 reads CASQATNTGELFF. In DNA, the CDR3 is TGTGCCAGTCAGGCGACGAACACCGGGGAGCTGTTTTTT. Variable domain in full (rest from reference TRBV28 and TRBJ2-2): DVKVTQSSRYLVKRTGEKVFLECVQDMDHENMFWYRQDPGLGLRLIYFSYDVKMKEKGDIPEGYSVSREKKERFSLILESASTNQTSMYLCASQATNTGELFFGEGSRLTVL.